These 21 T cell receptor beta chains originate from one sample sequenced in a study of blood T cells in healthy people across ages. A second PCR, run for roughly 7 to 12 cycles, used a sample-barcoded 5' primer plus a J-beta primer mix. TCRdb re-called the 5' RACE reads with MiXCR, one entry per CDR3 protein. The sample includes fewer than 950,000 distinct CDR3 sequences, around 36% of them seen just once. Sequencing used blood. Receptors originate from a man between 18 and 35 years old in good health.

This clonotype has a count of ten or more. The chain carries TRBV4-3 and TRBJ1-2; D call uncertain. The CDR3 has 13 amino acids. The V gene lost 6 bases and the J gene lost 3 bases, with 11 bases spanning the gap. CDR1 is LGHNA and CDR2 is YSLEER in the germline V gene. This chain's CDR3 is CASRTLGDYGYTF. The CDR3 DNA sequence: TGCGCCAGCAGAACGCTGGGAGACTATGGCTACACCTTC.

This clonotype was counted between two and nine times. The V call is TRBV10-3, the J call TRBJ2-3; D is possibly TRBD1 (5 bases). The CDR3 has 17 residues. Per germline, CDR1 ENHRY and CDR2 SYGVKD. V was shortened by 3 bases and J by 6 bases, with 22 bases between the two germline ends. The CDR3 DNA follows: TGTGCCATCAGTGATACGTTCGACAGTGCCAGTCCGGATACGCAGTATTTT. Residues: CAISDTFDSASPDTQYF.

This clonotype was counted many times. V is TRBV6-1 and J is TRBJ1-2, with no clear D. Germline V gene data show CDR1 as MNHNS and CDR2 as SASEGT. V lost 2 bases and J 2 bases, leaving 18 bases between the germline ends. The CDR3 covers 17 residues. The CDR3: CASSENPTPYRNYGYTF. The CDR3 bases are TGTGCCAGCAGTGAAAATCCCACACCCTACAGAAACTATGGCTACACCTTC.

J is TRBJ2-5 and V is TRBV14; no definite D call. V lost 2 bases and J lost 1, with 11 bases in between. The length of the CDR3 is 15 residues. Germline V gene lookup returns CDR1 SGHDN and CDR2 FVKESK. The CDR3 spells CASSQIAQPQETQYF. CDR3 DNA sequence: TGTGCCAGCAGCCAAATCGCCCAGCCCCAAGAGACCCAGTACTTC.

The chain employs TRBV7-2 and TRBJ2-2; D is perhaps TRBD1 or TRBD2 (5 bases each). V was shortened by 8 bases and J by 1 base, with 20 bases between the two germline ends. CDR3 length: 17 amino acids. Germline loops: CDR1 SGHTA, CDR2 FQGNSA. DNA for the CDR3: TGTGCCAGCCTACCCCGGACCGGGACCCAGAACACCGGGGAGCTGTTTTTT. It yields the protein CASLPRTGTQNTGELFF. The full variable domain, in which reference TRBV7-2 and TRBJ2-2 provide the parts outside the CDR3, is GAGVSQSPSNKVTEKGKDVELRCDPISGHTALYWYRQSLGQGLEFLIYFQGNSAPDKSGLPSDRFSAERTGGSVSTLTIQRTQQEDSAVYLCASLPRTGTQNTGELFFGEGSRLTVL.

V usage is TRBV7-9 and J usage is TRBJ2-1; D not resolved. The V gene lost 3 bases and the J gene lost 6 bases, with 12 bases spanning the gap. The CDR3 extends over 14 amino acids. Germline CDR1 is SEHNR and CDR2 is FQNEAQ (reference sequence). The CDR3 bases are TGTGCCAGCAGCTTTTCCCATGAATCCAATGAGCAGTTCTTC. Its protein product is CASSFSHESNEQFF.

The J gene is TRBJ2-5, the V gene TRBV3-1; no reliable D call. The CDR3 extends over 15 amino acids. The germline V and J ends were trimmed by 1 base and 1 base, with 10 bases remaining between them. The germline CDR1 and CDR2 sequences are LGHDT and YNNKEL (reference sequence). Here the CDR3 reads CASSQAKIIQETQYF. In DNA form, the CDR3 reads TGTGCCAGCAGCCAAGCCAAGATAATCCAAGAGACCCAGTACTTC.

This clonotype was seen more than once but under ten times. The chain links TRBV6-5 to TRBJ1-2, with 8 bases aligning to TRBD1. This CDR3 region has 14 residues. V trimming: 5 bases; J trimming: 5 bases; junction bases outside the gene matches: 7. Germline loops: CDR1 MNHEY, CDR2 SVGAGI. DNA for the CDR3: TGTGCCAGCAGTGGGGGACAGGTCCAGTATGGCTACACCTTC. This encodes CASSGGQVQYGYTF.

This clonotype came up many times. The chain joins TRBV5-6 to TRBJ1-2; TRBD1 is a possible D gene (5 bases). The CDR3 runs to 15 residues. The V end lost 4 bases, the J end lost 0 bases, and 13 bases lay between the germline ends. Per the germline V gene, CDR1 is SGHDT and CDR2 is YYEEEE. The CDR3 bases are TGTGCCAGCAGCCTAGGGACTGTGGCTAACTATGGCTACACCTTC. Its protein product is CASSLGTVANYGYTF.

This clonotype was counted only a few times. V gene TRBV12-3 or TRBV12-4 combines with J gene TRBJ2-2; TRBD2 matches at 7 bases. The CDR3 has 13 amino acids. The V segment lost 5 bases and the J segment 4 bases; nucleotides outside the gene matches: 1. The CDR3 DNA sequence: TGTGCCAGCAGTCGGGAGGCCACCGGGGAGCTGTTTTTT. Translated, it gives CASSREATGELFF.

On this clonotype itself: Sequence at one end of the junction differs from germline and may be a read error. The CDR3 DNA is TGTGCCGGCAGTTATGAACAGGGGAAAACAGATACGCAGTATTTT. Its translation is CAGSYEQGKTDTQYF. The V and J genes are TRBV6-2 or TRBV6-3 and TRBJ2-3, with 7 bases that match TRBD1. Per germline, CDR1 MNHEY and CDR2 SVGEGT. CDR3 length equals 15 residues.

This chain joins TRBV12-3 or TRBV12-4 and TRBJ2-1; D perhaps matches TRBD1 (6 bases). The CDR3 loop spans 13 amino acids. The V and J ends lost 8 bases and 13 bases respectively, with 21 bases between them. The CDR3 region is CASGKGGYETQFF. As DNA, the CDR3 is TGTGCCAGCGGGAAAGGGGGATACGAGACCCAGTTCTTC.

The chain uses TRBV12-3 or TRBV12-4 and TRBJ1-2; the match to TRBD1 covers 8 bases. The V segment lost 4 bases and the J segment 3 bases; nucleotides outside the gene matches: 10. The CDR3 spans 16 residues. CDR3 amino acids: CASSWTGRVGDYGYTF. CDR3 DNA sequence: TGTGCCAGCAGTTGGACAGGGAGGGTTGGTGACTATGGCTACACCTTC.

The V and J genes are TRBV7-2 and TRBJ2-7, with D possibly being TRBD2 (6 bases). This CDR3 comprises 14 residues. Germline V gene sequence: CDR1 SGHTA, CDR2 FQGNSA. Trimming cost V 2 bases and J 7 bases, with 15 bases left between them. The CDR3 reads CASSLRARGGEQYF. As DNA, the CDR3 is TGTGCCAGCAGCTTACGGGCCCGTGGAGGGGAGCAGTACTTC.

The chain employs TRBV20-1 and TRBJ2-5; D is ambiguous. CDR3 length: 14 amino acids. V was clipped by 7 bases and J by 0 bases, with 15 bases between them. Germline V gene sequence: CDR1 DFQATT, CDR2 SNEGSKA (reference sequence). DNA of the CDR3: TGCAGTGTCATACGAGATGGGTACCAAGAGACCCAGTACTTC. This encodes CSVIRDGYQETQYF.

This clonotype was observed at least ten times. The rearrangement joins TRBV14 to TRBJ1-1; tentatively, D is TRBD1 (5 bases). V was trimmed by 6 bases and J by 1 base, leaving 9 bases between them. The CDR3 covers 13 residues. Per the germline V gene, CDR1 is SGHDN and CDR2 is FVKESK. The CDR3 protein is CASSRDRNTEAFF. As DNA, the CDR3 is TGTGCCAGCAGTAGAGACAGGAACACTGAAGCTTTCTTT.

This chain connects TRBV3-1 to TRBJ2-3; 8 bases are a match to TRBD2. The CDR3 runs 15 residues. The V gene's germline CDR1 is LGHDT and CDR2 YNNKEL (reference sequence). Trimming removed 5 bases from V and 1 base from J; junction bases left unmatched: 5. CDR3 loop: CASSSSGPGTDTQYF. CDR3 sequence (DNA): TGTGCCAGCAGCTCTAGCGGGCCGGGCACAGATACGCAGTATTTT.

This clonotype was counted only a few times. This sequence joins TRBV2 and TRBJ1-2, with 9 positions matching TRBD1. This CDR3 has 14 residues. V was pared by 6 bases and J by 7 bases, with 9 bases of the junction left unmatched. The V gene's germline CDR1 is SNHLY and CDR2 FYNNEI. The CDR3 DNA sequence: TGTGCCAGCAGGATCGGGACAGGGAGACTTGGCTACACCTTC. As protein: CASRIGTGRLGYTF.

A remark on this clonotype: A much more abundant neighbour one base away suggests this may be a read error. The chain couples TRBV20-1 to TRBJ1-2, with 12 bases that match TRBD1. The ends lost 6 bases at V and 3 bases at J; junction bases unmatched: 11. The CDR3 extends over 16 amino acids. Germline CDR1 DFQATT, CDR2 SNEGSKA (reference sequence). CDR3 coding DNA: TGCAGTGCGGATTCCGGGACAGGGGGCAGGGACTATGGCTACACCTTC. This encodes CSADSGTGGRDYGYTF.

V is TRBV5-6 and J is TRBJ1-2; a weak D match, TRBD1 (6 bases). The length of the CDR3 is 16 residues. The V end lost 4 bases, the J end lost 3 bases, and 19 bases lay between the germline ends. Germline V gene lookup returns CDR1 SGHDT and CDR2 YYEEEE. Written as DNA, the CDR3 is TGTGCCAGCAGCCCCTCGACAGGTAGTGGGGACTATGGCTACACCTTC. As protein: CASSPSTGSGDYGYTF.

This clonotype was found many times. The chain is built from TRBV7-8 and TRBJ2-5; D is perhaps TRBD1 (5 bases). CDR3 length equals 14 residues. Germline values: CDR1 SGHVS, CDR2 FQNEAQ. V shed 4 bases and J shed 3 bases, with 12 bases lying between them. The CDR3 coding sequence is TGTGCCAGCAGCTCAGGTGCCAGGGAAGAGACCCAGTACTTC. It yields the protein CASSSGAREETQYF.